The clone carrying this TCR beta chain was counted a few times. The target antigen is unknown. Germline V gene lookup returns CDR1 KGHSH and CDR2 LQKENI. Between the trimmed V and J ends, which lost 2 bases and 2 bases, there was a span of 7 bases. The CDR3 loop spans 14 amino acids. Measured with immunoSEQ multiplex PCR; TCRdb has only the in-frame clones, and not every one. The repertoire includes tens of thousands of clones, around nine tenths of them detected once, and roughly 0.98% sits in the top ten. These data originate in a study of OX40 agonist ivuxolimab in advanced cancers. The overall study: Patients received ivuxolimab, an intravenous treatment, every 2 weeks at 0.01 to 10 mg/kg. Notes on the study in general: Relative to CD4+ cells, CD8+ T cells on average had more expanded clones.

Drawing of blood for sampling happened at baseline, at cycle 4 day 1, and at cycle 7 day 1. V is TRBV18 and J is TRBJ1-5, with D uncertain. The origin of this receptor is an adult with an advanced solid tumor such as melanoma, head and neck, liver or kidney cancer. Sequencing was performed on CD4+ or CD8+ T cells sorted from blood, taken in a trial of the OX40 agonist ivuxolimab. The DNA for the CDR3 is TGTGCCAGCTCACCAGGGGAGGGCAATCAGCCCCAGCATTTT. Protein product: CASSPGEGNQPQHF.